The T cell receptor (beta chain) described here comes from a study of CD8+CD57+ T cells in acquired aplastic anemia. Genomic DNA constituted the template upon which TCR beta VDJ and CDR3 profiling was performed. One entry per CDR3 protein, called by TCRdb with MiXCR from the reads. The table records about 180,000 distinct CDR3 sequences, roughly 60% of them present only once. Study-wide points: Between patients and controls, CD8+ Simpson's diversity did not vary significantly. There were 25 to 35 CD8+ CDR3 sequences that occurred in both patients and controls.

From germline, CDR1 is SGHRS and CDR2 YFSETQ. V gave up 5 bases and J gave up 7 bases, with 22 bases separating them. This CDR3 has 15 residues. By sample fraction, this clonotype is large. The antigen is unknown. Those patients picked for sequencing had displayed CD8+CD57+ cell expansion on flow cytometry. Specimen: sorted CD4+, CD8+, or CD8+CD57+ T cells (not recorded which) from PBMCs. This TCR came from a human donor with aplastic anemia. The chain has TRBV5-1 and TRBJ2-7; a possible D gene is TRBD2 (5 bases). CDR3: CASSYTGINFGEQYF. CDR3 bases: TGCGCCAGCAGTTACACCGGGATCAACTTTGGGGAGCAGTACTTC.